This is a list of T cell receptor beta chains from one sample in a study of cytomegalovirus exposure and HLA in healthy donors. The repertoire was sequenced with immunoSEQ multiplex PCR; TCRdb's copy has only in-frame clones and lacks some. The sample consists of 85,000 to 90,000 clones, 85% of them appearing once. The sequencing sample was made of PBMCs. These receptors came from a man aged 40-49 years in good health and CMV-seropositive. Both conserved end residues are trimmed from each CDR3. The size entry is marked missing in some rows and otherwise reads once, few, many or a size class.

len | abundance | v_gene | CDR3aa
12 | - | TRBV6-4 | ASSIGTEFNEQF
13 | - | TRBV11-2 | ASSTRQGSGSEAF
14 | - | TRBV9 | ASSASAGVLYNEQF
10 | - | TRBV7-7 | ASSSTGNEQY
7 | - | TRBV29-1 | SVGDTQY
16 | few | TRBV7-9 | ASSLGGGRTGLRETQY
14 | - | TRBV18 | ASSLELGGTGDEQF
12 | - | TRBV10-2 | AIRTLAGVNEQF
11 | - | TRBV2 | ASTGGMGTEAF
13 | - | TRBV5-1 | ASTEFPSSGNTIY
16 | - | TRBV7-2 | ASSVTSGGYPSTDTQY